This record looks at one TCR beta chain sequence and its context. Its antigen is unidentified. The junction departs from germline at one end; a sequencing error may be responsible. Germline loops: CDR1 SGHRS, CDR2 YFSETQ. The CDR3 has 14 residues. These data are taken from a study of type 1 regulatory T cells. The wider study: An in vitro protocol generated T-allo10, a Tr1-enriched, alloantigen-specific CD4 T cell product.

TCRdb fed the reads into MiXCR, producing one record per CDR3 protein. The data show approximately 77,000 distinct CDR3 sequences, 20% to 25% seen once. Overall study findings and caveats: Compared with non-Tr1 cells, Tr1 cells showed a narrower TCR repertoire.

This clonotype was obtained from a human donor in good health. Sample: cultured type 1 regulatory T (Tr1) cells, either the whole culture or a sorted fraction (not recorded which). V and J are TRBV5-1 and TRBJ2-1; 7 positions match TRBD2. The CDR3 sequence is CARSSAAGNNEQFF. The CDR3 nucleotides are TGCGCCCGCAGCTCGGCAGCGGGGAACAATGAGCAGTTCTTC.